The T cell receptor (beta chain) described here comes from a study of blood T cell repertoires in COVID-19. About the study: Samples came from the United States, Italy and Spain, spanning acute and convalescent COVID-19.

Between the trimmed V and J ends, which lost 0 bases and 9 bases, there was a span of 6 bases. The length of the CDR3 is 12 residues. Germline CDR1 and CDR2: WSHSY and SAAADI. The Seattle site enrolled patients during active infection and followed them longitudinally. Authors' data handling: Estimation of nucleated cell counts was performed using reference gene primer amplification. This table comes from immunoSEQ multiplex PCR, and its TCRdb copy is limited to in-frame clones, with some not included. That table furnishes V, J and clone size, whereas the DNA furnished D and trimming. In the table there are 150,000 to 200,000 clones, around four fifths of which are singletons.

Sequencing used peripheral blood. V usage is TRBV10-2 and J usage is TRBJ2-4, with D unresolved. This clonotype was sampled from a woman in her 70s with COVID-19, enrolled during active disease. Written as DNA, the CDR3 is TGCGCCAGCAGTGAGTCTCTATTCATTCAGTACTTC. Protein product: CASSESLFIQYF.